The T cell receptor (beta chain) described here comes from a study of blood T cells in healthy people across ages. Study findings and constraints: Long-lived donors carried more naive CD4+ cells and greater diversity than aged donors. When one million T cells were used, diversity estimates were thought to be underestimates.

The germline V gene has CDR1 SNHLY and CDR2 FYNNEI. With V trimmed by 11 bases and J by 6 bases, 13 bases remained unmatched. This CDR3 has 13 residues. Combining a sample-barcoded 5' primer with a J-beta primer mix, a second PCR ran for roughly 6 to 12 cycles. Paired-end reads containing CDR3 totaled no fewer than 3 million for each sample. Using its own MiXCR run on the 5' RACE reads, TCRdb lists one record per CDR3 protein. The sample consists of about 650,000 distinct CDR3 sequences, less than 40% of them appearing once. This clonotype appeared many times. The antigen remains undetermined. This sequence was found in a woman at least 80 years old in good health. The genes are TRBV2 and TRBJ2-7, with TRBD2 identical over 7 bases. The sequenced material came from blood. CDR3 amino acids: CAGGLRREGEQYF. In DNA, the CDR3 is TGTGCCGGGGGTCTTCGCAGGGAGGGCGAGCAGTACTTC.